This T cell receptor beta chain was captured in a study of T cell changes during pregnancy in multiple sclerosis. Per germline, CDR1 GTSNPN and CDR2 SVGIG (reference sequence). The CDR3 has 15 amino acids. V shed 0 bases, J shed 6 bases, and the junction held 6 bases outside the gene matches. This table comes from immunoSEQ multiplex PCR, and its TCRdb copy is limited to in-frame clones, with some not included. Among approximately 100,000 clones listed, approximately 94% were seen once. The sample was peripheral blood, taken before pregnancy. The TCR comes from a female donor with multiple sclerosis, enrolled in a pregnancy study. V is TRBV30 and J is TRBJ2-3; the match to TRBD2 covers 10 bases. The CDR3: CAWSVGLAGDDTQYF. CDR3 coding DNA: TGTGCCTGGAGTGTAGGGCTAGCGGGAGATGATACGCAGTATTTT.